These T cell receptor beta chains were read from a single sample in a study of response to subunit inactivated influenza vaccine. One entry per CDR3 protein, called by TCRdb with MiXCR from the RT-PCR reads. The sample records 450,000 to 550,000 distinct CDR3 sequences, around 25% being singletons. Sample: CD4+ T cells sorted from PBMCs, taken roughly 5 days after vaccination. The receptors were gathered from a man aged 50 or older who received an inactivated influenza vaccine. Each CDR3 is given with its conserved first and last residue. The D gene is left open where the match is weak. Not every row has a clone size; where given, it reads once, few, many or a size class.

cdr3_nt: TGTGCCAGCAGCGTATCCCCAAAAAGACCCCAGGGCTCTGGGGCCAACGTCCTGACTTTC
cdr3_aa: CASSVSPKRPQGSGANVLTF
v_call: TRBV9
d_call: -
j_call: TRBJ2-6
clone_size: few

cdr3_nt: TGTGCCAGCAGTTTAGCGCACAGCTATGGCTACACCTTC
cdr3_aa: CASSLAHSYGYTF
v_call: TRBV12-3/TRBV12-4
d_call: -
j_call: TRBJ1-2
clone_size: -

cdr3_nt: TGTGCCAGTCGCATAAAGTGGGGGACAGGGAGCAATCAGCCCCAGCATTTT
cdr3_aa: CASRIKWGTGSNQPQHF
v_call: TRBV19
d_call: TRBD1
j_call: TRBJ1-5
clone_size: -

cdr3_nt: TGTGCCAGCAGTCCACTAGGTGCAACTAATGAAAAACTGTTTTTT
cdr3_aa: CASSPLGATNEKLFF
v_call: TRBV27
d_call: -
j_call: TRBJ1-4
clone_size: -

cdr3_nt: TGTGCCAGCAGTTACTCCTTGGGTTCAGAGACCCAGTACTTC
cdr3_aa: CASSYSLGSETQYF
v_call: TRBV6-5
d_call: -
j_call: TRBJ2-5
clone_size: few

cdr3_nt: TGCAGTGCTAGAGATGACGGGATAGGCACCGGGGAGCTGTTTTTT
cdr3_aa: CSARDDGIGTGELFF
v_call: TRBV20-1
d_call: -
j_call: TRBJ2-2
clone_size: -

cdr3_nt: TGTGCCAGCTCACCCCGGCCGGGGGCGGGGAACACTGAAGCTTTCTTT
cdr3_aa: CASSPRPGAGNTEAFF
v_call: TRBV18
d_call: -
j_call: TRBJ1-1
clone_size: few

cdr3_nt: TGTGCCATCAGTTGGACTAGTGGGGAGACCCAGTACTTC
cdr3_aa: CAISWTSGETQYF
v_call: TRBV10-3
d_call: TRBD2
j_call: TRBJ2-5
clone_size: few

cdr3_nt: TGCAGTGCTGAACAGGGGGGGTTCAATCAGCCCCAGCATTTT
cdr3_aa: CSAEQGGFNQPQHF
v_call: TRBV20-1
d_call: TRBD1
j_call: TRBJ1-5
clone_size: few

cdr3_nt: TGTGCCATCAGTGCCCCTGGGGGGGACTACAATGAGCAGTTCTTC
cdr3_aa: CAISAPGGDYNEQFF
v_call: TRBV10-3
d_call: TRBD2
j_call: TRBJ2-1
clone_size: -

cdr3_nt: TGTGCCAGCTCACCACTAGCGGGAGGGTCCTACGGGCAGTACTTC
cdr3_aa: CASSPLAGGSYGQYF
v_call: TRBV18
d_call: TRBD2
j_call: TRBJ2-7
clone_size: -

cdr3_nt: TGTGCCAGCAGTTTGCCGGCCGGGGACTATGGCTACACCTTC
cdr3_aa: CASSLPAGDYGYTF
v_call: TRBV28
d_call: -
j_call: TRBJ1-2
clone_size: -

cdr3_nt: TGTGCCAGCAGCACGACAGGGGGCTCGTCACCCCTCCACTTT
cdr3_aa: CASSTTGGSSPLHF
v_call: TRBV6-1
d_call: TRBD1
j_call: TRBJ1-6
clone_size: -

cdr3_nt: TGTGCCAGCAGCTTAGTTGGTGGGACTGGGGCCAACGTCCTGACTTTC
cdr3_aa: CASSLVGGTGANVLTF
v_call: TRBV7-2
d_call: -
j_call: TRBJ2-6
clone_size: few

cdr3_nt: TGTGCCAGCAGCCCTCTGACAGGGATGTCCGAGCAGTACTTC
cdr3_aa: CASSPLTGMSEQYF
v_call: TRBV28
d_call: TRBD1
j_call: TRBJ2-7
clone_size: -

cdr3_nt: TGTGCCAGCAGCCAAGGTGGTGGGGCGGCGGAGGAGACCCAGTACTTC
cdr3_aa: CASSQGGGAAEETQYF
v_call: TRBV4-2
d_call: -
j_call: TRBJ2-5
clone_size: -

cdr3_nt: TGCGCCAGCAGCTTCGGGACATTACAAGAGACCCAGTACTTC
cdr3_aa: CASSFGTLQETQYF
v_call: TRBV5-1
d_call: -
j_call: TRBJ2-5
clone_size: few

cdr3_nt: TGTGCCAGCAAGGAGAGGGGCCTGGAGGGCAATCAGCCCCAGCATTTT
cdr3_aa: CASKERGLEGNQPQHF
v_call: TRBV2
d_call: -
j_call: TRBJ1-5
clone_size: few

cdr3_nt: TGTGCCAGCAGCCAAGTTCAGTATGGCTACACCTTC
cdr3_aa: CASSQVQYGYTF
v_call: TRBV3-1
d_call: -
j_call: TRBJ1-2
clone_size: -

cdr3_nt: TGTGCCAGCAGCCTACGTGGGGTATACAATGAGCAGTTCTTC
cdr3_aa: CASSLRGVYNEQFF
v_call: TRBV12-3/TRBV12-4
d_call: -
j_call: TRBJ2-1
clone_size: few

cdr3_nt: TGTGCCAGCAGTTACCCCCAGCGGGGGCGATTTCAAGAGACCCAGTACTTC
cdr3_aa: CASSYPQRGRFQETQYF
v_call: TRBV6-5
d_call: TRBD2
j_call: TRBJ2-5
clone_size: -

cdr3_nt: TGTGCCACCAGCAGAGATACAGCTCTCCAGCAGCCCCAGCATTTT
cdr3_aa: CATSRDTALQQPQHF
v_call: TRBV15
d_call: -
j_call: TRBJ1-5
clone_size: -

cdr3_nt: TGCGCCAGCAGCCAAGGGGCTAGCCGACGCGGCACAGATACGCAGTATTTT
cdr3_aa: CASSQGASRRGTDTQYF
v_call: TRBV4-1
d_call: -
j_call: TRBJ2-3
clone_size: few

cdr3_nt: TGTGCCAGCAGCCGACACAACTCTGGAAACACCATATATTTT
cdr3_aa: CASSRHNSGNTIYF
v_call: TRBV14
d_call: -
j_call: TRBJ1-3
clone_size: -

cdr3_nt: TGCGCCAGCAGCTTGGCCTACAGGGGGCTGGCAGATACGCAGTATTTT
cdr3_aa: CASSLAYRGLADTQYF
v_call: TRBV5-1
d_call: TRBD1
j_call: TRBJ2-3
clone_size: -

cdr3_nt: TGCGCCAGCAGCCAAGTCCTCGATGAGCAGTTCTTC
cdr3_aa: CASSQVLDEQFF
v_call: TRBV4-3
d_call: -
j_call: TRBJ2-1
clone_size: few

cdr3_nt: TGTGCCACCAGCAGCGGGACAGGGGAGCAGCCCCAGCATTTT
cdr3_aa: CATSSGTGEQPQHF
v_call: TRBV15
d_call: TRBD1
j_call: TRBJ1-5
clone_size: once

cdr3_nt: TGTGCCAGCAGGTACACAGGGGGCTTTGAGCAGTTCTTC
cdr3_aa: CASRYTGGFEQFF
v_call: TRBV5-6
d_call: TRBD1
j_call: TRBJ2-1
clone_size: few

cdr3_nt: TGTGCCAGCAGCCAAGGATCTTTCACTGAAGCTTTCTTT
cdr3_aa: CASSQGSFTEAFF
v_call: TRBV3-1
d_call: -
j_call: TRBJ1-1
clone_size: -

cdr3_nt: TGTGCCAGCAGCCCGTTAGGGACGGTGGCGCAGTATTTT
cdr3_aa: CASSPLGTVAQYF
v_call: TRBV3-1
d_call: -
j_call: TRBJ2-3
clone_size: -

cdr3_nt: TGCAGCGTTGAGGTGGGGTTCGGCTATGGCTACACCTTC
cdr3_aa: CSVEVGFGYGYTF
v_call: TRBV29-1
d_call: -
j_call: TRBJ1-2
clone_size: once

cdr3_nt: TGTGCCAGCAGCTTAGACTATCGTCGTGTGAAATGGACCGGGGAGCTGTTTTTT
cdr3_aa: CASSLDYRRVKWTGELFF
v_call: TRBV11-2
d_call: -
j_call: TRBJ2-2
clone_size: few

cdr3_nt: TGTGCCAGCATTGGCCGGGACTCCCGATACGAGCAGTACTTC
cdr3_aa: CASIGRDSRYEQYF
v_call: TRBV6-2/TRBV6-3
d_call: -
j_call: TRBJ2-7
clone_size: -

cdr3_nt: TGTGCCAGCAGTACCGACTACTACGAGCAGTACTTC
cdr3_aa: CASSTDYYEQYF
v_call: TRBV6-6
d_call: -
j_call: TRBJ2-7
clone_size: -

cdr3_nt: TGTGCCAGCAGCAAAACAGGGAGCAGTGAAGCTTTCTTT
cdr3_aa: CASSKTGSSEAFF
v_call: TRBV12-3/TRBV12-4
d_call: -
j_call: TRBJ1-1
clone_size: few

cdr3_nt: TGTGCCAGCAGTGAGTTCGGTGGGAGCTCCTATAATTCACCCCTCCACTTT
cdr3_aa: CASSEFGGSSYNSPLHF
v_call: TRBV2
d_call: -
j_call: TRBJ1-6
clone_size: few

cdr3_nt: TGTGCCACCAGTGACCCCCGACGGGCGGGTCGGGAGACCCAGTACTTC
cdr3_aa: CATSDPRRAGRETQYF
v_call: TRBV24-1
d_call: -
j_call: TRBJ2-5
clone_size: -

cdr3_nt: TGCAGTGCTAGTCACGGGAGCTCCTACAATGAGCAGTTCTTC
cdr3_aa: CSASHGSSYNEQFF
v_call: TRBV20-1
d_call: -
j_call: TRBJ2-1
clone_size: -

cdr3_nt: TGTGCCAGCAGTGTCCGAGGGGGGAAGGGGGGACCCTACAATGAGCAGTTCTTC
cdr3_aa: CASSVRGGKGGPYNEQFF
v_call: TRBV6-1
d_call: -
j_call: TRBJ2-1
clone_size: -

cdr3_nt: TGTGCCAGCAGCTTGTGCCAGCCCCAGCATTTT
cdr3_aa: CASSLCQPQHF
v_call: TRBV5-4
d_call: -
j_call: TRBJ1-5
clone_size: -

cdr3_nt: TGTGCCAGCAGCCAAACTAGCGGGGTAGCCGGGGAGCTGTTTTTT
cdr3_aa: CASSQTSGVAGELFF
v_call: TRBV3-1
d_call: TRBD2
j_call: TRBJ2-2
clone_size: -